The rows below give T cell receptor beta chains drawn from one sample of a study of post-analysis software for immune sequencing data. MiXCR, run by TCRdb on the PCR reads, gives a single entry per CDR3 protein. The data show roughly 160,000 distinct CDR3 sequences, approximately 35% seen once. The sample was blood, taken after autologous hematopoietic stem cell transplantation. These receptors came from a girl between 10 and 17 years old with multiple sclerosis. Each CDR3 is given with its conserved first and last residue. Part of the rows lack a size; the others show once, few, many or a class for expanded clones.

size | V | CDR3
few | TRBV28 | CASSFSVPGQGQETQYF
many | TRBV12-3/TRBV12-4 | CASSLAGASYEQYF
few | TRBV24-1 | CATSDAFADSPLHF
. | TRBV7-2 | CASSLVQGTEAFF
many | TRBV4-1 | CASSQDPTATGEDYEQYF
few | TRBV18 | CASSAAGTSGNNEQFF
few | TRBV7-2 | CASSLGRTGGAGAQYF
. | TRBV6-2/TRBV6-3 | CASSYSWDRESRYF
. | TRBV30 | CACLRGDRGNYGYTF
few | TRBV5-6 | CASSLTSGAQPQFF
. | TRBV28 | CASSLGVVTDTQYF
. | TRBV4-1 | CASSQLGVGDTQYF
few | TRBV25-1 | CASSPGQGSTEAFF
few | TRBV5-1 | CASSLEGATDTEAFF
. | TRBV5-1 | CASSRDRALTNEKLFF
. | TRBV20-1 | CGARDKRTSGRNEQFF
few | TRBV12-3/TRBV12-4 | CASGSSTGNEQFF
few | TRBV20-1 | CSARGGDRVYEQYF
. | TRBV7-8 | CASSSPGQGSGYNEQFF
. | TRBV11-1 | CAVQGLGEDEQFF
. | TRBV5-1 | CASSLAGTPGLAGLDTQYF
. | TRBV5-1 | CASSLAGSGSFGRNEQFF
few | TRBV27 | CASRDTTARGTPLHF
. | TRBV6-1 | CASSAPPGTGRETHYF
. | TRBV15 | CATTIWGQETQYF
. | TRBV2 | CTSSDGDHLSRRFF
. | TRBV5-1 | CASSLWSETQYF
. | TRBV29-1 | CSVDFGPRTEAFF
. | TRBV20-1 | CSASPSVKNIQYF
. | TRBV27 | CASSPGTGYLAFF
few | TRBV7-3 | CASSLAAGLRSGMGASDEQFF
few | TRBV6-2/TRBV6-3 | CASSYSSWEKLFF
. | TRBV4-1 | CASSQGGTGWNTEAFF
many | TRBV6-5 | CASRTGVGETQYF
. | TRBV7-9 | CASSLLQGKFGEKLFF
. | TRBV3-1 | CASSQGNGGAGIGIQYF
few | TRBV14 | CASSQWDRSPDTQYF
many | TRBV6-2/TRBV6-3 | CASSYGETQYF
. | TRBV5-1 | CASSRGTDYGYTF
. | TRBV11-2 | CASSFFRETDTQYF
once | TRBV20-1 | CSALDGGLGTEAFF
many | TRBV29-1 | CSAAPGQGNYGYTF
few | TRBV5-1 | CASSRSQGGSPLHF
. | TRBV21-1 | CASRSLDRENTEAFF
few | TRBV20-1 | CSAFSGTSTDTQYF
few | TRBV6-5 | CASSYGARGNTEAFF
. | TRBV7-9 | CASSVGAGQPQHF
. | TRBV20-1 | CSAYGTGGSPEREQYF
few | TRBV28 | CASLPPGTEALYEQYF